This TCR beta chain was found in a study of blood T cell repertoires in COVID-19 (TCRdb year 2020). Some background on the complete study: Collaborator samples came from the United States, Italy and Spain and covered acute and convalescent phases of COVID-19. The material from the prospective study consisted of cDNA or gDNA derived from T cells, B-cell-depleted T cells, or PBMCs. Deeply sampled blood TCRbeta repertoires from subjects exposed to, actively infected with, or recovered from COVID-19 were included in the dataset. The repertoires were released in a freely available public database meant as a resource for research on the immune response to SARS-CoV-2. Samples were obtained from the ongoing ImmuneRACE study (first 160 participants) and from 1,254 subjects provided by 6 global collaborators. Sample metadata almost always included a de-identified subject ID, COVID-19 status, age in years and sex. Where available, HLA class I and class II types were obtained from metadata supplied by the sample provider rather than from assay-based typing.

From cysteine to phenylalanine, the CDR3 is 14 amino acids long. The sequence is cut down to CDR3 DNA, 42 bases in frame from base 1. CDR1 SGHAT and CDR2 FQDESV were looked up in the germline V gene (reference sequence). At the junction V is shortened by 1 base and J by 1 base, with 6 bases in between. Study-level results and caveats: The amount of clinical and demographic metadata varied by source and participant and was provided uncurated.

TCRbeta CDR3 regions were amplified from genomic DNA by means of the immunoSEQ Assay, a bias-controlled multiplex PCR. Turning to the authors' computational methods: Nucleated cell counts per sample were estimated from amplification of reference gene primers within the assay. Sequence reads were collapsed and filtered to measure the absolute abundance of every unique TCRbeta CDR3 rearrangement. For each sample, productive Simpson clonality was calculated by taking the square root of Simpson's diversity index across productive rearrangements. In TCRdb, the immuneACCESS table is reduced to in-frame sequences with V and J assigned. These tables do not hold every clone; where another copy was compared, an unresolved V gene accounts for under half, and the others remain unexplained. D and trimming come from the DNA, and the V and J calls and clone size come from that table. A total of over 150,000 clones appear in this sample, 80% to 90% of them only once. The ten largest account for about 3.9% of the sample.

Samples from volunteer blood donors who had recovered from COVID-19 were contributed by a second Seattle source. Whole blood was collected in K2EDTA tubes by collaborating institutions according to the institutions' own protocols. For TCRbeta analysis, collaborators shipped samples in one of three forms: frozen whole blood, isolated PBMCs, or DNA extracted from either of those sample types. As for this clone: The clone's antigen remains unknown. No base-level quality is on record; no much larger clone is a single base apart.

The V and J genes are TRBV11-1 and TRBJ2-3, with a tentative D gene TRBD2 over 6 matching bases. The source material was peripheral blood. The clonotype comes from a woman aged 55-70 years who had recovered from COVID-19. CDR3 protein: CASSLGGGTDTQYF. The DNA is as follows: TGTGCCAGCAGCTTAGGCGGGGGCACAGATACGCAGTATTTT. Reference TRBV11-1 and TRBJ2-3 proteins supply the regions before and after the CDR3; the full variable domain is: EAEVAQSPRYKITEKSQAVAFWCDPISGHATLYWYRQILGQGPELLVQFQDESVVDDSQLPKDRFSAERLKGVDSTLKIQPAELGDSAMYLCASSLGGGTDTQYFGPGTRLTVL.